This T cell receptor (beta chain) was found in a study of OX40 agonist ivuxolimab in advanced cancers. The wider study: Patients received ivuxolimab, an agonistic anti-OX40 (CD134) antibody. The study enrolled dose-escalation patients with hepatocellular carcinoma, melanoma, renal cell or head and neck cancer.

Profiling relied on immunoSEQ multiplex PCR, and the TCRdb table lists in-frame clones only, not all of them. The sample has 9,500 to 12,000 clones; around 80% are singletons. Looked up from germline, CDR1 is SGHRS and CDR2 is YFSETQ. V was clipped by 0 bases and J by 8 bases, with 14 bases between them. The CDR3 is made up of 15 amino acids. The starting material was CD4+ or CD8+ T cells sorted from blood, obtained in a trial of the OX40 agonist ivuxolimab. V gene TRBV5-1 combines with J gene TRBJ1-4; a possible D gene is TRBD1 (5 bases). This receptor was identified in an adult with an advanced solid tumor such as melanoma, head and neck, liver or kidney cancer. Written as DNA, the CDR3 is TGCGCCAGCAGCTTGGGGGGTAGGGGCCAAGAAAAACTGTTTTTT. This gives the protein CASSLGGRGQEKLFF.